This TCR beta chain was recovered during a study of cytomegalovirus exposure and HLA in healthy donors. The primer mix had 60 Vbeta and 13 Jbeta primers. Some clones are missing from TCRdb's copy, which holds only in-frame ones; the method was immunoSEQ multiplex PCR. The sample includes about 67,000 clones, 65% to 70% of them seen just once. The ends lost 5 bases at V and 3 bases at J; junction bases unmatched: 5. Germline values: CDR1 MNHEY, CDR2 SMNVEV (reference sequence). This CDR3 spans 15 amino acids. Study-wide results and caveats: Analyses of presence/absence relied on an assumption of roughly uniform sequencing depth across donors. The study put some 160 TCR beta chains on its list as cytomegalovirus-associated. A later analysis showed that HLA-associated TCR beta chains had undergone more clonal expansion than equally common others. In vitro work confirmed that a few CMV-associated chains recognize CMV antigens.

About this clone itself: What it recognizes is unknown.

The chain uses TRBV27 and TRBJ2-2; 8 bases align to TRBD1. The clonotype comes from a woman aged 30 to 39 in good health and CMV-seronegative. Sequencing was performed on PBMCs. CDR3 loop: CASSPQGAYTGELFF. In nucleotides, the CDR3 is TGTGCCAGCAGTCCTCAGGGGGCTTACACCGGGGAGCTGTTTTTT.